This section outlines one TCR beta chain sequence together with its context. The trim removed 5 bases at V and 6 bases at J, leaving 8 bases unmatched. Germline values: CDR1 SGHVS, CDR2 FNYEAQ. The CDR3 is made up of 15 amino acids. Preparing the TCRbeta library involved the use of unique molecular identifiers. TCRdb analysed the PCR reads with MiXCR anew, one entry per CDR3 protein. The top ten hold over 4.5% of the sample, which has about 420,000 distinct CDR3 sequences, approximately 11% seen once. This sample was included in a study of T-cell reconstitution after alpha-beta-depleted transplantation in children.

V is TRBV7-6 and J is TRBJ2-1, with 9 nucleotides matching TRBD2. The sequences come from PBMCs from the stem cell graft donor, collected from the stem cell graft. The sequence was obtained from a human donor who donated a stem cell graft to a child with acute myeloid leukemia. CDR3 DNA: TGTGCCAGCAGCCCCCAGGGCGGGAGGGGCAATGAGCAGTTCTTC. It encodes CASSPQGGRGNEQFF.